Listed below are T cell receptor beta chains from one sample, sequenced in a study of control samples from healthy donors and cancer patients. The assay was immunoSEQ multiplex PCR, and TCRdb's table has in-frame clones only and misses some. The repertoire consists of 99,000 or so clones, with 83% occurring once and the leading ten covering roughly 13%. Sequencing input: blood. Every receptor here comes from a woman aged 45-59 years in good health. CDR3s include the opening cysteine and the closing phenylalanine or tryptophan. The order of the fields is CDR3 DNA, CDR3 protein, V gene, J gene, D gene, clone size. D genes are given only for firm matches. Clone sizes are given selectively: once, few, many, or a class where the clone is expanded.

DNA: TGCAGCGTTCAAAGCGGGAGATACAATGAGCAGTTCTTC; CDR3: CSVQSGRYNEQFF; V: TRBV29-1; J: TRBJ2-1; D: TRBD2; size: .
DNA: TGTGCCAGCACCAACCCCCAGGGGCCTAATGAAAAACTGTTTTTT; CDR3: CASTNPQGPNEKLFF; V: TRBV5-4; J: TRBJ1-4; D: .; size: .
DNA: TGCGCCAGCAGCCACCAAGCGGGGGGACGGGATACGCAGTATTTT; CDR3: CASSHQAGGRDTQYF; V: TRBV4-3; J: TRBJ2-3; D: TRBD2; size: .
DNA: TGCAGCGTGAAGGGTAGTAAGGGCGGTAACACTGAAGCTTTCTTT; CDR3: CSVKGSKGGNTEAFF; V: TRBV29-1; J: TRBJ1-1; D: .; size: few
DNA: TGTGCCAGCAGCTCCGGGACAGGTGTCAATCAGCCCCAGCATTTT; CDR3: CASSSGTGVNQPQHF; V: TRBV7-2; J: TRBJ1-5; D: TRBD1; size: .
DNA: TGTGCCATCAGTGAGTCGGGACGACAGGAGCGGGAGCCCCAGCATTTT; CDR3: CAISESGRQEREPQHF; V: TRBV10-3; J: TRBJ1-5; D: .; size: few
DNA: TGTGCCTGGGGGAATGGGGGGAACACTGAAGCTTTCTTT; CDR3: CAWGNGGNTEAFF; V: TRBV30; J: TRBJ1-1; D: .; size: .
DNA: TGTGCCACCAGCAGAGGTGGGATCCGGGAGCAGTACTTC; CDR3: CATSRGGIREQYF; V: TRBV15; J: TRBJ2-7; D: .; size: .
DNA: TGTGCCAGCAGCAAGGGACAGGGTTCAGATACGCAGTATTTT; CDR3: CASSKGQGSDTQYF; V: TRBV7-9; J: TRBJ2-3; D: TRBD1; size: .
DNA: TGTGCCACGGGGATATTTAAAGGCGATCAGCCCCAGCATTTT; CDR3: CATGIFKGDQPQHF; V: TRBV6-5; J: TRBJ1-5; D: .; size: .
DNA: TGTGCCAGCAGGTTAGCGGGGGGCCTTCACAATGAGCAGTTCTTC; CDR3: CASRLAGGLHNEQFF; V: TRBV6-6; J: TRBJ2-1; D: TRBD2; size: .
DNA: TGTGCCAGCAGCTTCGAAACTCTAGCGGAATCCAATGAGCAGTTCTTC; CDR3: CASSFETLAESNEQFF; V: TRBV11-3; J: TRBJ2-1; D: TRBD2; size: .
DNA: TGTGCCAGCAGAGTAGACAGTTACGAGCAGTACTTC; CDR3: CASRVDSYEQYF; V: TRBV2; J: TRBJ2-7; D: .; size: .
DNA: TGTGCCAGCAGCCAAGGTGTACAGGCCGGGGAGCTGTTTTTT; CDR3: CASSQGVQAGELFF; V: TRBV4-2; J: TRBJ2-2; D: .; size: .
DNA: TGTGCCAGCAGCCAAGGGCGAACCAATGAGCAGTTCTTC; CDR3: CASSQGRTNEQFF; V: TRBV16; J: TRBJ2-1; D: .; size: .
DNA: TGTGCCAGCAGCTTACGGCAGGGGGGCACTGAAGCTTTCTTT; CDR3: CASSLRQGGTEAFF; V: TRBV7-9; J: TRBJ1-1; D: TRBD1; size: once
DNA: TGTGCCAGCAGCCAAAACAGGGGGCCCGGCAATCAGCCCCAGCATTTT; CDR3: CASSQNRGPGNQPQHF; V: TRBV3-1/TRBV3-2; J: TRBJ1-5; D: TRBD1; size: .
DNA: TGTGCCACCAGTGATTTCTATAGCAATCAGCCCCAGCATTTT; CDR3: CATSDFYSNQPQHF; V: TRBV24-1; J: TRBJ1-5; D: .; size: .
DNA: TGTGCCAGCAGGGATCGGGCCTCCTACGAGCAGTACTTC; CDR3: CASRDRASYEQYF; V: TRBV11-3; J: TRBJ2-7; D: .; size: .
DNA: TGTGCCAGCAGCCAAACCGGACCATATGAGCAGTTCTTC; CDR3: CASSQTGPYEQFF; V: TRBV3-1/TRBV3-2; J: TRBJ2-1; D: .; size: .
DNA: TGTGCCAGCAGCTCTAGGACAGTGTTTAATGAAAAACTGTTTTTT; CDR3: CASSSRTVFNEKLFF; V: TRBV11-2; J: TRBJ1-4; D: .; size: .
DNA: TGTGCCAGTACCTCCGGGGACAGAATGAACACTGAAGCTTTCTTT; CDR3: CASTSGDRMNTEAFF; V: TRBV19; J: TRBJ1-1; D: TRBD1; size: .
DNA: TGTGCCAGCAGCTCCCCGTTCGGCGAGCAGTTCTTC; CDR3: CASSSPFGEQFF; V: TRBV5-8; J: TRBJ2-1; D: .; size: .
DNA: TGTGCCACCAGCAGAGATCGGTCGGGCGCGGGCACCGGGGAGCTGTTTTTT; CDR3: CATSRDRSGAGTGELFF; V: TRBV15; J: TRBJ2-2; D: .; size: .
DNA: TGCAGCGTAACAACAGGGGTTTATTCTCAGCCCCAGCATTTT; CDR3: CSVTTGVYSQPQHF; V: TRBV29-1; J: TRBJ1-5; D: TRBD1; size: few
DNA: TGTGCCAGCAGCCCCGGGACAGGGGTCTCTAGCTACACCTTC; CDR3: CASSPGTGVSSYTF; V: TRBV7-2; J: TRBJ1-2; D: TRBD1; size: .
DNA: TGTGCCAGCAGCTTGCTGGCAGGGGCGCAAATGAACACTGAAGCTTTCTTT; CDR3: CASSLLAGAQMNTEAFF; V: TRBV5-8; J: TRBJ1-1; D: .; size: .
DNA: TGTGCCAGCAGCTGGCGGGAGAAAGATACGCAGTATTTT; CDR3: CASSWREKDTQYF; V: TRBV7-6; J: TRBJ2-3; D: TRBD2; size: .
DNA: TGTGCCAGCAAGGGGGGGTCGGGCCGCACCGGGGAGCTGTTTTTT; CDR3: CASKGGSGRTGELFF; V: TRBV2; J: TRBJ2-2; D: .; size: few
DNA: TGTGCCAGCAGTGAAGGCGCAAGGGCCGGGTCCCTCCACTTT; CDR3: CASSEGARAGSLHF; V: TRBV6-1; J: TRBJ1-6; D: .; size: once
DNA: TGTGCCAGCAGCATCCGGGGAGTGGGGGAGCAGTACTTC; CDR3: CASSIRGVGEQYF; V: TRBV9; J: TRBJ2-7; D: .; size: many
DNA: TGTGCCAGCAGCTTAGACAAGCGGGGGGGCAGGGAGACCCAGTACTTC; CDR3: CASSLDKRGGRETQYF; V: TRBV7-2; J: TRBJ2-5; D: TRBD2; size: .
DNA: TGTGCCAGCACCAAACTACAGGGGGCGCATTATGCTTTCTTT; CDR3: CASTKLQGAHYAFF; V: TRBV7-9; J: TRBJ1-1; D: TRBD1; size: .
DNA: TGTGCCAGCAGCTTTGTAGCGGAGACAGATACGCAGTATTTT; CDR3: CASSFVAETDTQYF; V: TRBV7-8; J: TRBJ2-3; D: .; size: .
DNA: TGCGCCGGAGTTCCGGCCTGGGGGAGTGCTTTCTTT; CDR3: CAGVPAWGSAFF; V: TRBV10-1; J: TRBJ1-1; D: .; size: .
DNA: TGTGCCATCAGAGACGGACTAGCGGGAGGCTCCTACAATGAGCAGTTCTTC; CDR3: CAIRDGLAGGSYNEQFF; V: TRBV10-3; J: TRBJ2-1; D: TRBD2; size: .
DNA: TGTGCCAGCAGCTCAGGTGGTTCCTACGAGCAGTACTTC; CDR3: CASSSGGSYEQYF; V: TRBV7-9; J: TRBJ2-7; D: .; size: .
DNA: TGTGCCAGCAGTGAGTCCCCAGGCCTACTCTATGGCTACACCTTC; CDR3: CASSESPGLLYGYTF; V: TRBV6-1; J: TRBJ1-2; D: .; size: .
DNA: TGTGCCAGCAGTACCCCGGGCAGGGACTTCGGCGAGCAGTACTTC; CDR3: CASSTPGRDFGEQYF; V: TRBV6-6; J: TRBJ2-7; D: .; size: .
DNA: TGTGCCAGCAGACCCGGGACAGGGTCCTACGAGCAGTACTTC; CDR3: CASRPGTGSYEQYF; V: TRBV11-2; J: TRBJ2-7; D: TRBD1; size: .
DNA: TGTGCCAGCAGATACACAGTGGACACTGAAGCTTTCTTT; CDR3: CASRYTVDTEAFF; V: TRBV2; J: TRBJ1-1; D: .; size: .
DNA: TGTGCCTGGAGTGCGTCCGACGCGGGGGATCAGCCCCAGCATTTT; CDR3: CAWSASDAGDQPQHF; V: TRBV30; J: TRBJ1-5; D: .; size: .
DNA: TGTGCCACATTACGGGTCGGGGGCGCGGGCTATGGCTACACCTTC; CDR3: CATLRVGGAGYGYTF; V: TRBV28; J: TRBJ1-2; D: .; size: .
DNA: TGTGCCAGCAGTTACGTCAGGGGGCAGGATCAGCCCCAGCATTTT; CDR3: CASSYVRGQDQPQHF; V: TRBV6-2/TRBV6-3; J: TRBJ1-5; D: TRBD1; size: few
DNA: TGTGCCAGCAGCGTAGAACAGGGATCCTACGAGCAGTACTTC; CDR3: CASSVEQGSYEQYF; V: TRBV9; J: TRBJ2-7; D: .; size: .
DNA: TGTGCCAGCAGCGCCCCGACTAGCGGGGCAGATACGCAGTATTTT; CDR3: CASSAPTSGADTQYF; V: TRBV7-2; J: TRBJ2-3; D: TRBD2; size: .
DNA: TGTGCCACCAGTGCCCCAGGGGATGGCTACACCTTC; CDR3: CATSAPGDGYTF; V: TRBV24-1; J: TRBJ1-2; D: .; size: .
DNA: TGTGCCAGCAGTCCACAGGGGTTTCATCAGCCCCAGCATTTT; CDR3: CASSPQGFHQPQHF; V: TRBV27; J: TRBJ1-5; D: TRBD1; size: .
DNA: TGTGCCAGCAGCTCCCAAAAGGGTTTGCGGACTGAAGCTTTCTTT; CDR3: CASSSQKGLRTEAFF; V: TRBV5-6; J: TRBJ1-1; D: .; size: .
DNA: TGTGCCAGCTCACAACAGGGGGCGCGAACTGAAGCTTTCTTT; CDR3: CASSQQGARTEAFF; V: TRBV18; J: TRBJ1-1; D: TRBD1; size: .